This T cell receptor (beta chain) was profiled in a study of control samples from healthy donors and cancer patients. Clones were sequenced by immunoSEQ multiplex PCR, and TCRdb holds only the in-frame ones, with some missing. Among around 140,000 clones listed, about 90% were seen once. This clone was found once. V lost 7 bases and J lost 6; bases outside the gene matches: 7. Germline lookup yields CDR1 LNHDA and CDR2 SQIVND (reference sequence). The CDR3 loop spans 14 amino acids. This sequence joins TRBV19 and TRBJ1-2; the match to TRBD1 covers 11 bases. The sample comprised blood. The clonotype was recovered from a woman aged 45 to 65 in good health. Here the CDR3 reads CASMLRTGGHGYTF. The DNA for the CDR3 is TGTGCCAGTATGCTCAGGACAGGGGGCCATGGCTACACCTTC.